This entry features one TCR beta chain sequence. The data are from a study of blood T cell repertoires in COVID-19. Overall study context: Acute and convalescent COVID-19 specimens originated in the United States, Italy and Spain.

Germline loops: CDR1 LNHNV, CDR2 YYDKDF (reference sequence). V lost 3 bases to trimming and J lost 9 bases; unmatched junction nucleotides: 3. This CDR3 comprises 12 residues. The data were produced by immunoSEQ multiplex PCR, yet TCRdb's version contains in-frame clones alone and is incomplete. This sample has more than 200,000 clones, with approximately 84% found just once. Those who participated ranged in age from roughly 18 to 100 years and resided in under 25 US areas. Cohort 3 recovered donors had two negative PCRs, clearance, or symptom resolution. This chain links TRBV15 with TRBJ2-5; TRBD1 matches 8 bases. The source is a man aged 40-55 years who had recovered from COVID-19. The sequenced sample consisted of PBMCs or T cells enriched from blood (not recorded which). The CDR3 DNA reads TGTGCCACCAGCAGGACAGGGGAGGCCCAGTACTTC. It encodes CATSRTGEAQYF.